The source of this TCR beta chain is a study of blood T cell repertoires in COVID-19. Study details: COVID-19 samples collected from the United States, Italy and Spain covered acute and convalescent phases. The analysed material was cDNA or gDNA that came from T cells, B-cell-depleted T cells, or PBMCs.

The germline V gene has CDR1 WSHSY and CDR2 SAAADI. V dropped 1 base and J dropped 5 bases, with 6 bases sitting between them. The CDR3 is made up of 12 amino acids. As handled by the study authors: Reference gene primer amplification yielded estimated nucleated cell counts. Profiled with immunoSEQ multiplex PCR; TCRdb holds only in-frame clones, not every one. D and trimming were read from the DNA, whereas the V and J calls and clone size are those reported in that table. Here the sample spans under 300,000 clones, around 86% being singletons. This TCR was sampled from a man older than 75 with acute or convalescent COVID-19. The gene calls are TRBV10-2 and TRBJ2-7; D ambiguous. The sample was peripheral blood. CDR3 loop: CASSEWRNEQYF. The CDR3 DNA reads as TGCGCCAGCAGTGAGTGGAGAAACGAGCAGTACTTC.